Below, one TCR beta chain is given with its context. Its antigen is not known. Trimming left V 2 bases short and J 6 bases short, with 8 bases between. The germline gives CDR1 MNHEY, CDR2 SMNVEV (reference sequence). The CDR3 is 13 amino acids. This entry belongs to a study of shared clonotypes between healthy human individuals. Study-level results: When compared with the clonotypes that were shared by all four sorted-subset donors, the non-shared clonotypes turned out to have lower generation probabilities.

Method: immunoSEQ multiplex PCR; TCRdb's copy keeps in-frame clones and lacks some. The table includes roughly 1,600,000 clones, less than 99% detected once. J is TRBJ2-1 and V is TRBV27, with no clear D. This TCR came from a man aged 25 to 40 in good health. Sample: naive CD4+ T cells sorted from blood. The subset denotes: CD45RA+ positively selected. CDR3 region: CASSLHLSNEQFF. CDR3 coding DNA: TGTGCCAGCAGTTTACACCTATCCAATGAGCAGTTCTTC.